Listed here are 8 T cell receptor beta chains from one sample, sequenced in a study of T-cell memory formation after mild COVID-19. MiXCR, run by TCRdb on the 5' RACE reads, gives a single entry per CDR3 protein. The table records around 300,000 distinct CDR3 sequences, around 19% of them present only once. Specimen: PBMCs or a T cell subset sorted from them (not recorded which). These receptors all stem from a man aged 18 to 35 who had mild COVID-19 (a few samples of this study predate the infection). Cell type and time point are not known.

This clonotype turned up a few times. The rearrangement uses TRBV5-1 and TRBJ2-5, with D possibly TRBD2 on 5 matching bases. This CDR3 region has 14 residues. Trimming took 0 bases from V and 3 from J, leaving 9 bases between them. CDR1 and CDR2 from the germline V gene are SGHRS and YFSETQ. The CDR3 DNA reads as TGCGCCAGCAGCTTGGGGGTCGGGGAAGAGACCCAGTACTTC. It translates to CASSLGVGEETQYF.

In nucleotides, the CDR3 is TGTGCCAGCAGCCCGAGGGACAGCACCGTGACAACCTACAATGAGCAGTTCTTC. Protein product: CASSPRDSTVTTYNEQFF. The rearrangement joins TRBV11-2 to TRBJ2-1; the match to TRBD1 covers 7 bases. After removal of 5 bases from V and 2 bases from J, the junction contained 15 bases not matched to a gene. Germline V gives CDR1 SGHAT, CDR2 FQNNGV. There are 18 residues in the CDR3.

The CDR3 coding sequence is TGTGCCAGCAGCGAACGGGCGTCCCGCACAGATACGCAGTATTTT. Translated: CASSERASRTDTQYF. This chain uses TRBV11-3 with TRBJ2-3; D gene ambiguous. The CDR3 contains 15 residues. V lost 5 bases and J 1 base, leaving 13 bases between the germline ends. The germline V gene encodes CDR1 SGHNT and CDR2 YENEEA.

This clonotype was seen many times. V usage is TRBV5-1 and J usage is TRBJ2-5; 7 bases agree with TRBD1. Germline V CDR1 and CDR2: SGHRS, YFSETQ. After removal of 2 bases from V and 5 bases from J, the junction contained 12 bases not matched to a gene. This CDR3 is built from 16 residues. This CDR3 reads CASSFMGTDHGETQYF. The DNA of the CDR3 is TGCGCCAGCAGCTTCATGGGGACAGACCACGGGGAGACCCAGTACTTC.

This chain connects TRBV14 to TRBJ2-1, with 7 bases lining up with TRBD1. V gave up 4 bases and J gave up 2 bases; unmatched junction bases: 5. This CDR3 is 15 amino acids long. The V gene's germline CDR1 is SGHDN and CDR2 FVKESK. The CDR3 loop reads CASSPPGTAYNEQFF. The CDR3 nucleotides are TGTGCCAGCAGCCCGCCCGGGACAGCCTACAATGAGCAGTTCTTC.

A few counts support this clonotype. Here the CDR3 DNA reads TGTGCCACCAGCAGAGATCTTACAGGGGCAGGTTCCTACGAGCAGTACTTC. Translation: CATSRDLTGAGSYEQYF. The V call is TRBV15, the J call TRBJ2-7, with 7 bases lining up with TRBD1. The germline V gene has CDR1 LNHNV and CDR2 YYDKDF (reference sequence). V lost 0 bases and J lost 1; bases outside the gene matches: 9. This CDR3 has 17 residues.

This clonotype was found many times. The chain recombines TRBV12-3 or TRBV12-4 with TRBJ1-1, with 7 bases aligning to TRBD1. J was trimmed by 10 bases and V by 8 bases; bases with no gene match: 25. The CDR3 sequence is 17 residues long. DNA for the CDR3: TGTGCCAGCCGAACCTACGACATTACAGGGGCAAAATATGGAGCTTTCTTT. Translating gives CASRTYDITGAKYGAFF.

This clonotype was seen only a few times. The chain uses TRBV18 and TRBJ1-1; 7 bases are a match to TRBD1. V lost 3 bases and J lost 2; bases outside the gene matches: 15. CDR3 length: 18 amino acids. Germline CDR1 reads KGHSH; CDR2 reads LQKENI. CDR3 nucleotide sequence: TGTGCCAGCTCACCCCAACTGGTGTCGGGGACAGTAAACACTGAAGCTTTCTTT. It encodes CASSPQLVSGTVNTEAFF.